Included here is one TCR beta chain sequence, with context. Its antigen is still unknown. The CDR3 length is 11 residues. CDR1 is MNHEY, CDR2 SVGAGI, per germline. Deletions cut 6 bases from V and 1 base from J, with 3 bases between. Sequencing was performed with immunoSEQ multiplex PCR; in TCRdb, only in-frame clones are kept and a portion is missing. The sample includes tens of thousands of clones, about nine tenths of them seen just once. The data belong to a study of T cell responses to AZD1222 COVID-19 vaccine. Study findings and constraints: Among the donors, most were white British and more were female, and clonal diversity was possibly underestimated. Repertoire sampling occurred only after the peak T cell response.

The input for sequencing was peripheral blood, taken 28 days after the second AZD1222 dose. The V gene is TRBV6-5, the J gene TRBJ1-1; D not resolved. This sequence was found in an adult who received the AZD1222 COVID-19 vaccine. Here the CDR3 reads CASRSNTEAFF. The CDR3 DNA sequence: TGTGCCAGCAGGTCGAACACTGAAGCTTTCTTT.